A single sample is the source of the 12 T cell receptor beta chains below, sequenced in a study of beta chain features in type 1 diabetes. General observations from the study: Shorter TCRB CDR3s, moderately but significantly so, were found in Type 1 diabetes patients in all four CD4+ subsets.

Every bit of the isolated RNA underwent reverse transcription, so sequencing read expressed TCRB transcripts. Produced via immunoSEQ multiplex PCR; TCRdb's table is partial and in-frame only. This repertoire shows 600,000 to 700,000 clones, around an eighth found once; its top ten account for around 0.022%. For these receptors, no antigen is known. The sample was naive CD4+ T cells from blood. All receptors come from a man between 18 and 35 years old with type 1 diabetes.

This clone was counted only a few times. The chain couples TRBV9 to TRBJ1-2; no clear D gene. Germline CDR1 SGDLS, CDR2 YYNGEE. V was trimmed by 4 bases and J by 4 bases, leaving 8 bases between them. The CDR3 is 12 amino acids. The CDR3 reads CASSQETYGYTF. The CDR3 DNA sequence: TGTGCCAGCAGCCAGGAAACCTATGGCTACACCTTC.

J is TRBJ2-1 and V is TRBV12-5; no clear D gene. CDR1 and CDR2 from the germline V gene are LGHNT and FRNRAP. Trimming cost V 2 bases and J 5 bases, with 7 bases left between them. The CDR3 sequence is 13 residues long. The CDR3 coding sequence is TGTGCTAGTGGTTTGTCCATTAACAATGAGCAGTTCTTC. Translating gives CASGLSINNEQFF.

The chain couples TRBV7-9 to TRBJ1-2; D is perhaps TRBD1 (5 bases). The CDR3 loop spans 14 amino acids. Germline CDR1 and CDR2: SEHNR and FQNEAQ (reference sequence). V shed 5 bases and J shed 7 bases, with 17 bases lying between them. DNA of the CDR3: TGTGCCAGCAGCCAGGGTTCCGGGGCGCGTGGCTACACCTTC. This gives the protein CASSQGSGARGYTF.

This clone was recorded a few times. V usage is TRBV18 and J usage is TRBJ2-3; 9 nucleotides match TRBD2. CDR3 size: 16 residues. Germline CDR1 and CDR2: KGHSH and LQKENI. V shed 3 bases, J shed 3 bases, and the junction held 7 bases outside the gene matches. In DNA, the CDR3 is TGTGCCAGCTCACCCCCGGGACTAGCTGGGACAGATACGCAGTATTTT. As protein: CASSPPGLAGTDTQYF.

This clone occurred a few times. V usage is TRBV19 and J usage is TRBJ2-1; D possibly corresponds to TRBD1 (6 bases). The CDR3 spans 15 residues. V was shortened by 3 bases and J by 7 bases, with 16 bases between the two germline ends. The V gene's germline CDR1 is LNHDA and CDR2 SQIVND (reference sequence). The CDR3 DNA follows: TGTGCCAGTAGTATTGTAGCAGCGCAGGGGAATGAGCAGTTCTTC. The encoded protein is CASSIVAAQGNEQFF. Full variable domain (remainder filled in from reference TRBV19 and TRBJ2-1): DGGITQSPKYLFRKEGQNVTLSCEQNLNHDAMYWYRQDPGQGLRLIYYSQIVNDFQKGDIAEGYSVSREKKESFPLTVTSAQKNPTAFYLCASSIVAAQGNEQFFGPGTRLTVL.

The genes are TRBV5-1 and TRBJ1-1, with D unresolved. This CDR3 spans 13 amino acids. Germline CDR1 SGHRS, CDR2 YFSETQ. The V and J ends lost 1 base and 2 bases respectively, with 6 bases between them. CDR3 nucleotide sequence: TGCGCCAGCAGCTTGCCCCCTAACACTGAAGCTTTCTTT. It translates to CASSLPPNTEAFF.

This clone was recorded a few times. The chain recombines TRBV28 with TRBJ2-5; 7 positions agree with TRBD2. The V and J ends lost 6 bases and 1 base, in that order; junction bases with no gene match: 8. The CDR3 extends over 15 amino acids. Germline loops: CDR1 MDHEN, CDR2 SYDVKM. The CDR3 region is CASSPSSGGQETQYF. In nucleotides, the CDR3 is TGTGCCAGCAGCCCCTCGTCGGGGGGCCAAGAGACCCAGTACTTC. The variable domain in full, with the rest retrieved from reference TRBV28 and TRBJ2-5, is DVKVTQSSRYLVKRTGEKVFLECVQDMDHENMFWYRQDPGLGLRLIYFSYDVKMKEKGDIPEGYSVSREKKERFSLILESASTNQTSMYLCASSPSSGGQETQYFGPGTRLLVL.

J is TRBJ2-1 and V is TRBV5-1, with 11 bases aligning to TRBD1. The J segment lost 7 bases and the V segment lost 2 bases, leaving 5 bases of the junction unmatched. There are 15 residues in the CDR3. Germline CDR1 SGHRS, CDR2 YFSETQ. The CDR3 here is CASSLGQGALNEQFF. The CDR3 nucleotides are TGCGCCAGCAGCTTAGGACAGGGGGCTCTTAATGAGCAGTTCTTC.

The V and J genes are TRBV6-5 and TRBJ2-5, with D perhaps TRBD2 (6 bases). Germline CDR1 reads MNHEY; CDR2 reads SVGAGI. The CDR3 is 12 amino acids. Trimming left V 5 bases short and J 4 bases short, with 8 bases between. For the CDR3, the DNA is TGTGCCAGCAGTGCGCGGGGAGAGACCCAGTACTTC. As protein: CASSARGETQYF.

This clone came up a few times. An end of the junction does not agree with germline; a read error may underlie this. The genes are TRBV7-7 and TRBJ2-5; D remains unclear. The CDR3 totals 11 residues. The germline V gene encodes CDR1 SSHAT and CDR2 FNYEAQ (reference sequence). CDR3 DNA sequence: TGTGCCAGCAGCTACGACCAAGCCCTCCACTTC. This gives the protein CASSYDQALHF.

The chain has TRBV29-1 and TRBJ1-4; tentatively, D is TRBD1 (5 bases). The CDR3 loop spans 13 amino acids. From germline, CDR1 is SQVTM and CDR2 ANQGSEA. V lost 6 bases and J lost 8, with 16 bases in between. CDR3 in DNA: TGCAGCGTGCTGAAGAGGGCAGGGGAAAAACTGTTTTTT. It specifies CSVLKRAGEKLFF.

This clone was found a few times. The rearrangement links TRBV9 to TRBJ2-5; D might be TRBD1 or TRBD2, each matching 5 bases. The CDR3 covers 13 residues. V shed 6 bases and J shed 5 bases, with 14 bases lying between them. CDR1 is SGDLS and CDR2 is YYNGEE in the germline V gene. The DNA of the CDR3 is TGTGCCAGCACCGCTCGAGAGGGGGAGACCCAGTACTTC. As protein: CASTAREGETQYF.